A selection of T cell receptor beta chains follows, all from one sample in a study of PD-L1 blockade in urothelial cancer. The data were produced by immunoSEQ multiplex PCR, yet TCRdb's version contains in-frame clones alone and is incomplete. There are roughly 130,000 clones in the sample; around 84% occur only once, and roughly 3.2% lies in the top ten. Sample: PBMCs, taken around atezolizumab (anti-PD-L1) treatment. Receptors originate from a man in his fifties or sixties with urothelial cancer. CDR3s include the opening cysteine and the closing phenylalanine or tryptophan. A D gene is named only where the DNA matches it firmly. Size is stated for part of the rows, as once, few or many counts, or as a class when the clone is expanded.

len: 15
d_gene: .
abundance: .
j_gene: TRBJ1-1
v_gene: TRBV6-6
CDR3aa: CASSKFQASNTEAFF
CDR3nt: TGTGCCAGCAGCAAATTTCAGGCATCGAACACTGAAGCTTTCTTT

len: 13
d_gene: .
abundance: .
j_gene: TRBJ1-1
v_gene: TRBV19
CDR3aa: CASSIQKNTEAFF
CDR3nt: TGTGCCAGTAGTATTCAGAAGAACACTGAAGCTTTCTTT

len: 14
d_gene: TRBD2
abundance: .
j_gene: TRBJ2-7
v_gene: TRBV5-1
CDR3aa: CASSLATSGYEQYF
CDR3nt: TGCGCCAGCAGCTTGGCCACTAGCGGTTACGAGCAGTACTTC

len: 18
d_gene: TRBD2
abundance: .
j_gene: TRBJ2-3
v_gene: TRBV4-1
CDR3aa: CASSQDISGRAEADTQYF
CDR3nt: TGCGCCAGCAGCCAAGATATAAGCGGGAGGGCCGAGGCAGATACGCAGTATTTT

len: 14
d_gene: TRBD2
abundance: .
j_gene: TRBJ2-7
v_gene: TRBV19
CDR3aa: CASSIRAGGGEQYF
CDR3nt: TGTGCCAGTAGTATACGAGCGGGAGGTGGGGAGCAGTACTTC

len: 15
d_gene: TRBD1
abundance: .
j_gene: TRBJ2-2
v_gene: TRBV7-9
CDR3aa: CASSSRDRLSAELFF
CDR3nt: TGTGCCAGCAGCTCGAGGGACAGGCTGTCTGCGGAGCTGTTTTTT

len: 15
d_gene: .
abundance: once
j_gene: TRBJ2-2
v_gene: TRBV5-1
CDR3aa: CASSRLDGDTGELFF
CDR3nt: TGCGCCAGCAGTAGGCTGGACGGGGACACCGGGGAGCTGTTTTTT

len: 16
d_gene: TRBD2
abundance: .
j_gene: TRBJ2-1
v_gene: TRBV7-2
CDR3aa: CASSYPGTSGRNEQFF
CDR3nt: TGTGCCAGCAGCTACCCCGGGACTAGCGGGAGGAATGAGCAGTTCTTC

len: 14
d_gene: .
abundance: .
j_gene: TRBJ1-1
v_gene: TRBV6-5
CDR3aa: CASSPGLANTEAFF
CDR3nt: TGTGCCAGCAGCCCGGGACTCGCGAACACTGAAGCTTTCTTT

len: 15
d_gene: TRBD2
abundance: .
j_gene: TRBJ2-7
v_gene: TRBV30
CDR3aa: CAWSVGVSGRSGQYF
CDR3nt: TGTGCCTGGAGTGTCGGAGTTAGCGGGAGGTCGGGGCAGTACTTC

len: 15
d_gene: TRBD1
abundance: .
j_gene: TRBJ2-3
v_gene: TRBV2
CDR3aa: CASSLGQGLTDTQYF
CDR3nt: TGTGCCAGCAGTTTAGGACAGGGGCTGACAGATACGCAGTATTTT

len: 13
d_gene: .
abundance: .
j_gene: TRBJ2-1
v_gene: TRBV11-2
CDR3aa: CASRRDSYNEQFF
CDR3nt: TGTGCCAGCAGGCGTGACTCCTACAATGAGCAGTTCTTC

len: 14
d_gene: .
abundance: once
j_gene: TRBJ2-1
v_gene: TRBV7-2
CDR3aa: CASKDTSSYNEQFF
CDR3nt: TGTGCCAGCAAAGACACGAGCTCCTACAATGAGCAGTTCTTC

len: 14
d_gene: .
abundance: .
j_gene: TRBJ2-1
v_gene: TRBV5-6
CDR3aa: CASSGGGPYNEQFF
CDR3nt: TGTGCCAGCAGCGGGGGGGGGCCATACAATGAGCAGTTCTTC

len: 14
d_gene: .
abundance: many
j_gene: TRBJ1-2
v_gene: TRBV7-2
CDR3aa: CASSFWRKSDGYTF
CDR3nt: TGTGCCAGCAGCTTTTGGCGAAAAAGCGATGGCTACACCTTC

len: 17
d_gene: .
abundance: .
j_gene: TRBJ2-5
v_gene: TRBV15
CDR3aa: CATSRVIRAGLQETQYF
CDR3nt: TGTGCCACCAGCAGAGTTATTCGAGCGGGCCTGCAAGAGACCCAGTACTTC

len: 13
d_gene: .
abundance: few
j_gene: TRBJ1-2
v_gene: TRBV18
CDR3aa: CASSPSDSYGYTF
CDR3nt: TGTGCCAGCTCACCGTCGGACAGCTATGGCTACACCTTC

len: 14
d_gene: .
abundance: .
j_gene: TRBJ2-7
v_gene: TRBV28
CDR3aa: CASSFRGPSLGQYF
CDR3nt: TGTGCCAGCAGTTTTCGCGGGCCTTCACTCGGGCAGTACTTC

len: 12
d_gene: .
abundance: .
j_gene: TRBJ2-1
v_gene: TRBV6-6
CDR3aa: CASSYRDNEQFF
CDR3nt: TGTGCCAGCAGTTACCGGGACAATGAGCAGTTCTTC

len: 14
d_gene: .
abundance: .
j_gene: TRBJ2-3
v_gene: TRBV6-1
CDR3aa: CASRAGQHTDTQYF
CDR3nt: TGTGCCAGCAGAGCCGGACAGCACACAGATACGCAGTATTTT

len: 13
d_gene: .
abundance: .
j_gene: TRBJ2-4
v_gene: TRBV11-1
CDR3aa: CASSSRIKNIQYF
CDR3nt: TGTGCCAGCAGCTCGCGGATCAAAAACATTCAGTACTTC

len: 15
d_gene: TRBD2
abundance: .
j_gene: TRBJ2-3
v_gene: TRBV7-3
CDR3aa: CASSWSGNSEDTQYF
CDR3nt: TGTGCCAGCAGCTGGAGCGGGAATTCGGAAGATACGCAGTATTTT

len: 15
d_gene: TRBD2
abundance: .
j_gene: TRBJ2-2
v_gene: TRBV18
CDR3aa: CASSSREGHTGELFF
CDR3nt: TGTGCCAGCTCATCGCGGGAGGGCCATACCGGGGAGCTGTTTTTT

len: 11
d_gene: .
abundance: .
j_gene: TRBJ1-1
v_gene: TRBV28
CDR3aa: CASEGDPKAFF
CDR3nt: TGTGCCAGCGAGGGGGATCCTAAAGCTTTCTTT

len: 14
d_gene: .
abundance: few
j_gene: TRBJ1-5
v_gene: TRBV27
CDR3aa: CASRFTSGNQPQHF
CDR3nt: TGTGCCAGCAGGTTCACGTCGGGCAATCAGCCCCAGCATTTT

len: 15
d_gene: TRBD2
abundance: .
j_gene: TRBJ2-7
v_gene: TRBV15
CDR3aa: CATSRGLAGIYEQYF
CDR3nt: TGTGCCACCAGCAGAGGACTAGCGGGAATCTACGAGCAGTACTTC

len: 17
d_gene: TRBD2
abundance: .
j_gene: TRBJ2-6
v_gene: TRBV6-1
CDR3aa: CASSAGGGNSGANVLTF
CDR3nt: TGTGCCAGCAGTGCCGGGGGGGGAAATTCTGGGGCCAACGTCCTGACTTTC

len: 15
d_gene: TRBD1
abundance: .
j_gene: TRBJ1-4
v_gene: TRBV9
CDR3aa: CASSVVGTGVEKLFF
CDR3nt: TGTGCCAGCAGCGTAGTTGGGACAGGGGTTGAAAAACTGTTTTTT

len: 15
d_gene: TRBD2
abundance: many
j_gene: TRBJ2-7
v_gene: TRBV7-6
CDR3aa: CASSSKAGTSGEQYF
CDR3nt: TGTGCCAGCAGCTCTAAAGCCGGGACTAGCGGCGAGCAGTACTTC

len: 16
d_gene: TRBD2
abundance: .
j_gene: TRBJ2-3
v_gene: TRBV9
CDR3aa: CASSPHAGGPSDTQYF
CDR3nt: TGTGCCAGCAGCCCCCATGCGGGAGGGCCCTCAGATACGCAGTATTTT

len: 13
d_gene: .
abundance: .
j_gene: TRBJ2-1
v_gene: TRBV7-7
CDR3aa: CASSSGHSNEQFF
CDR3nt: TGTGCTAGCAGCTCCGGACACTCCAATGAGCAGTTCTTC

len: 14
d_gene: .
abundance: .
j_gene: TRBJ1-2
v_gene: TRBV29-1
CDR3aa: CSVDTDKGGYGYTF
CDR3nt: TGCAGCGTTGATACCGACAAGGGAGGCTATGGCTACACCTTC

len: 14
d_gene: .
abundance: .
j_gene: TRBJ2-5
v_gene: TRBV5-1
CDR3aa: CASSPTGYQETQYF
CDR3nt: TGCGCCAGCAGCCCCACAGGGTACCAAGAGACCCAGTACTTC

len: 20
d_gene: TRBD1
abundance: .
j_gene: TRBJ2-6
v_gene: TRBV18
CDR3aa: CASSPITLTGAHSGANVLTF
CDR3nt: TGTGCCAGCTCGCCAATTACCTTGACAGGGGCCCACTCTGGGGCCAACGTCCTGACTTTC

len: 13
d_gene: .
abundance: .
j_gene: TRBJ2-7
v_gene: TRBV2
CDR3aa: CASSSTGHYEQYF
CDR3nt: TGTGCCAGCAGTTCGACAGGCCACTACGAGCAGTACTTC

len: 14
d_gene: .
abundance: .
j_gene: TRBJ2-7
v_gene: TRBV5-8
CDR3aa: CASSFPGSPREQYF
CDR3nt: TGTGCCAGCAGCTTCCCCGGGAGCCCCCGCGAGCAGTACTTC

len: 14
d_gene: .
abundance: once
j_gene: TRBJ1-1
v_gene: TRBV9
CDR3aa: CASSASGVNTEAFF
CDR3nt: TGTGCCAGCAGCGCCTCAGGGGTCAACACTGAAGCTTTCTTT

len: 15
d_gene: .
abundance: once
j_gene: TRBJ1-2
v_gene: TRBV9
CDR3aa: CASSVGASQNYGYTF
CDR3nt: TGTGCCAGCAGCGTAGGGGCTTCCCAAAACTATGGCTACACCTTC

len: 14
d_gene: .
abundance: .
j_gene: TRBJ1-5
v_gene: TRBV5-6
CDR3aa: CASSLGQSNQPQHF
CDR3nt: TGTGCCAGCAGCTTGGGGCAGAGCAATCAGCCCCAGCATTTT

len: 13
d_gene: TRBD2
abundance: .
j_gene: TRBJ2-3
v_gene: TRBV5-6
CDR3aa: CASRRERTDTQYF
CDR3nt: TGTGCCAGCAGGCGGGAGAGGACAGATACGCAGTATTTT

len: 13
d_gene: .
abundance: .
j_gene: TRBJ2-3
v_gene: TRBV6-1
CDR3aa: CASSPQRGDTQYF
CDR3nt: TGTGCCAGCAGTCCACAAAGGGGGGATACGCAGTATTTT

len: 14
d_gene: TRBD1
abundance: .
j_gene: TRBJ1-4
v_gene: TRBV5-4
CDR3aa: CASSMGQGGEKLFF
CDR3nt: TGTGCCAGCAGTATGGGACAGGGGGGGGAAAAACTGTTTTTT

len: 15
d_gene: .
abundance: .
j_gene: TRBJ2-3
v_gene: TRBV7-6
CDR3aa: CASSKASDRTDTQYF
CDR3nt: TGTGCCAGCAGCAAGGCTAGCGACCGCACAGATACGCAGTATTTT

len: 18
d_gene: .
abundance: few
j_gene: TRBJ2-2
v_gene: TRBV7-9
CDR3aa: CASSLARDNRENTGELFF
CDR3nt: TGTGCCAGCAGCTTAGCCAGAGACAACCGGGAGAACACCGGGGAGCTGTTTTTT

len: 14
d_gene: TRBD1
abundance: .
j_gene: TRBJ1-5
v_gene: TRBV5-1
CDR3aa: CASSTGTGWQPQHF
CDR3nt: TGCGCCAGCAGCACCGGGACAGGCTGGCAGCCCCAGCATTTT

len: 15
d_gene: .
abundance: .
j_gene: TRBJ1-2
v_gene: TRBV9
CDR3aa: CASSPGSGANYGYTF
CDR3nt: TGTGCCAGCAGCCCCGGGAGTGGAGCTAACTATGGCTACACCTTC

len: 12
d_gene: TRBD1
abundance: .
j_gene: TRBJ2-1
v_gene: TRBV6-6
CDR3aa: CASTAGGREQFF
CDR3nt: TGTGCCAGCACCGCAGGGGGCAGGGAGCAGTTCTTC

len: 15
d_gene: .
abundance: .
j_gene: TRBJ1-5
v_gene: TRBV9
CDR3aa: CASSFGGGGNQPQHF
CDR3nt: TGTGCCAGCAGCTTCGGGGGGGGTGGCAATCAGCCCCAGCATTTT

len: 13
d_gene: .
abundance: .
j_gene: TRBJ2-3
v_gene: TRBV7-2
CDR3aa: CASSFGRADTQYF
CDR3nt: TGTGCCAGCAGCTTCGGCAGGGCAGATACGCAGTATTTT

len: 13
d_gene: .
abundance: .
j_gene: TRBJ1-1
v_gene: TRBV6-5
CDR3aa: CASSYSGATEAFF
CDR3nt: TGTGCCAGCAGTTACTCGGGCGCCACTGAAGCTTTCTTT